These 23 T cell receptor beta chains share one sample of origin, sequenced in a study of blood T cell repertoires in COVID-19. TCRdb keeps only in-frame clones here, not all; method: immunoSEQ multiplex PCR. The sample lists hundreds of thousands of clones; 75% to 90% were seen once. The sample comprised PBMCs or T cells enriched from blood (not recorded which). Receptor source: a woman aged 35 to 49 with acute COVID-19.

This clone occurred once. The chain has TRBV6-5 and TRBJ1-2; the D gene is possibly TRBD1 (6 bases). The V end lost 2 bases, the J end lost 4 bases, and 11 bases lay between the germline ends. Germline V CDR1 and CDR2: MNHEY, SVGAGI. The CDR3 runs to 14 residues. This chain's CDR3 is CASSYRTDSYGYTF. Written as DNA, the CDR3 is TGTGCCAGCAGTTACCGGACAGATAGCTATGGCTACACCTTC.

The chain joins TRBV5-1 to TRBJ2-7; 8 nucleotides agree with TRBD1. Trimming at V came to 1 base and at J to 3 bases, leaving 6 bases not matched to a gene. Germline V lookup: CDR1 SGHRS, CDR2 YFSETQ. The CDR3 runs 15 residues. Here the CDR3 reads CASSLWQGAHYEQYF. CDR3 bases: TGCGCCAGCAGCTTGTGGCAGGGGGCCCACTACGAGCAGTACTTC.

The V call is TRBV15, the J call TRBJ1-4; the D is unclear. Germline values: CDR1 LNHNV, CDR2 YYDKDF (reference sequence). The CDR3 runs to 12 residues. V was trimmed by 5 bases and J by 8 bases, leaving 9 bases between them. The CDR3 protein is CATSHFLEKLFF. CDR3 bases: TGTGCCACCAGCCACTTCTTGGAAAAACTGTTTTTT.

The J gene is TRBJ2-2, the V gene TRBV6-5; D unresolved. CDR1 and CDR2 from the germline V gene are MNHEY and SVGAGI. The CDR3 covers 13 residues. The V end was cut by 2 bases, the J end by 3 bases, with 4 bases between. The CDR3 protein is CASSYPHTGELFF. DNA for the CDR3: TGTGCCAGCAGTTACCCTCACACCGGGGAGCTGTTTTTT.

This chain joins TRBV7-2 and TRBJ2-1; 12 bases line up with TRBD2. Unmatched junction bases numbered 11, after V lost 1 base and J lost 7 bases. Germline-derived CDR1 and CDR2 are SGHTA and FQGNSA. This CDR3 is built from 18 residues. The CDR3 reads CASSLGGRLAGVINEQFF. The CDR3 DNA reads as TGTGCCAGCAGCTTAGGTGGGCGACTAGCGGGAGTTATTAATGAGCAGTTCTTC.

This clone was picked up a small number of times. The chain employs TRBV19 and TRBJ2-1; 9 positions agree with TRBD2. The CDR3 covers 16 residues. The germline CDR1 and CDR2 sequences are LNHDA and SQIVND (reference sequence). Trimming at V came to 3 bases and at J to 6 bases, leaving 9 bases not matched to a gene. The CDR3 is CASSILGREGRNEQFF. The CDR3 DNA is TGTGCCAGTAGTATTCTTGGGCGGGAGGGCCGCAATGAGCAGTTCTTC. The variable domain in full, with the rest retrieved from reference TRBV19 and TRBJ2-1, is DGGITQSPKYLFRKEGQNVTLSCEQNLNHDAMYWYRQDPGQGLRLIYYSQIVNDFQKGDIAEGYSVSREKKESFPLTVTSAQKNPTAFYLCASSILGREGRNEQFFGPGTRLTVL.

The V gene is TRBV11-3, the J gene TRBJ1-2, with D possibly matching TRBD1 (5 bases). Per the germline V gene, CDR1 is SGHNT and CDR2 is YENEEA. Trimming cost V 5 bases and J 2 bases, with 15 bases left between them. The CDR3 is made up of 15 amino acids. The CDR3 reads CASSTTRGGNYGYTF. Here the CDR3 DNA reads TGTGCCAGCAGCACAACGCGGGGGGGGAACTATGGCTACACCTTC. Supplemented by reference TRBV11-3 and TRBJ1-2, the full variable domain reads EAGVVQSPRYKIIEKKQPVAFWCNPISGHNTLYWYLQNLGQGPELLIRYENEEAVDDSQLPKDRFSAERLKGVDSTLKIQPAELGDSAVYLCASSTTRGGNYGYTFGSGTRLTVV.

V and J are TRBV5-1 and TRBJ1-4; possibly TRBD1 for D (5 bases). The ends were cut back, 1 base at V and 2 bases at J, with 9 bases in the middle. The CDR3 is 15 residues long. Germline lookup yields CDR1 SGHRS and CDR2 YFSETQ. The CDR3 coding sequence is TGCGCCAGCAGCTTGATTCAGGGCACTAATGAAAAACTGTTTTTT. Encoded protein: CASSLIQGTNEKLFF.

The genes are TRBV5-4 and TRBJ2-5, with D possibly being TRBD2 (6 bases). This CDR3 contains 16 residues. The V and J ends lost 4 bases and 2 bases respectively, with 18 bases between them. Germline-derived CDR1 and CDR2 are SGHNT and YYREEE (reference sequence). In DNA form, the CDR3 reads TGTGCCAGCAGCCGGCCGGGACTCCCAGGGCAAGAGACCCAGTACTTC. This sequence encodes CASSRPGLPGQETQYF.

CDR3 bases: TGTGCCAGCAGTTTAGGGACAGGGGGGTATGGCTACACCTTC. Encoded protein: CASSLGTGGYGYTF. This sequence joins TRBV27 and TRBJ1-2; 11 nucleotides agree with TRBD1. CDR3 length: 14 amino acids. Unmatched junction bases numbered 1, after V lost 2 bases and J lost 5 bases. Looked up from germline, CDR1 is MNHEY and CDR2 is SMNVEV (reference sequence).

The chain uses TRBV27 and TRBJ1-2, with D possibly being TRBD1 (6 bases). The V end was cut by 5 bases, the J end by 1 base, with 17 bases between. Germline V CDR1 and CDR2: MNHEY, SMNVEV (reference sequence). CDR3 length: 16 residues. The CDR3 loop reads CASSTQGFGYNYGYTF. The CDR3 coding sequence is TGTGCCAGCAGTACACAGGGATTCGGTTATAACTATGGCTACACCTTC.

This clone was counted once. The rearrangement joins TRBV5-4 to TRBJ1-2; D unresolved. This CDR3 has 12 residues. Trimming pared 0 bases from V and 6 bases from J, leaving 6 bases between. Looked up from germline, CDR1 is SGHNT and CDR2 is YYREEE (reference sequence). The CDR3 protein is CASSLGQDGYTF. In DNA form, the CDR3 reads TGTGCCAGCAGCTTGGGACAAGATGGCTACACCTTC.

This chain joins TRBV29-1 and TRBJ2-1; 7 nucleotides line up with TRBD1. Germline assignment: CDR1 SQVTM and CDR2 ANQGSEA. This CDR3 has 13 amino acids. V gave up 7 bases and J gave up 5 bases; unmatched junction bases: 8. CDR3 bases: TGCAGCGGCTCCGGGACAGATAACAATGAGCAGTTCTTC. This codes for CSGSGTDNNEQFF.

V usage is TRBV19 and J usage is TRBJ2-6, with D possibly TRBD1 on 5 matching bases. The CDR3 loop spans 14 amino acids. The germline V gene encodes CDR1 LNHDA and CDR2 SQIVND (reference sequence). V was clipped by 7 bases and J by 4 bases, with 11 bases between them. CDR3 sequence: CASIDRRGANVLTF. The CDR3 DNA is TGTGCCAGTATTGACAGACGCGGGGCCAACGTCCTGACTTTC.

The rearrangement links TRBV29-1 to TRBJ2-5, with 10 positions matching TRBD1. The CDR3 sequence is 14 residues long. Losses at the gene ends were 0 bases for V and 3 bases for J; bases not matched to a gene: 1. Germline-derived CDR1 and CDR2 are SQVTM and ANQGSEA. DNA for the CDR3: TGCAGCGTTGAAGAGGGGACAGGGGAAGAGACCCAGTACTTC. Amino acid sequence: CSVEEGTGEETQYF.

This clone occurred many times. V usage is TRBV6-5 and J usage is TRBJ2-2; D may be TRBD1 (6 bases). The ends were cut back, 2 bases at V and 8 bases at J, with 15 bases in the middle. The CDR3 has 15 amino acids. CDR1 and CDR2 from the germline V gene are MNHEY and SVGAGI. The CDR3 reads CASSYGQGSGGELFF. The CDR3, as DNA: TGTGCCAGCAGTTACGGGCAGGGGTCAGGAGGGGAGCTGTTTTTT.

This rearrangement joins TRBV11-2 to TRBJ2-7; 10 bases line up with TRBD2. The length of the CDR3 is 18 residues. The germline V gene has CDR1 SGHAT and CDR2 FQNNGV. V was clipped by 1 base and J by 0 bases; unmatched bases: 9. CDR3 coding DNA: TGTGCCAGCAGCTTAGTAGGTAGCGGGAGGTCTGGCTCCTACGAGCAGTACTTC. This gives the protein CASSLVGSGRSGSYEQYF.

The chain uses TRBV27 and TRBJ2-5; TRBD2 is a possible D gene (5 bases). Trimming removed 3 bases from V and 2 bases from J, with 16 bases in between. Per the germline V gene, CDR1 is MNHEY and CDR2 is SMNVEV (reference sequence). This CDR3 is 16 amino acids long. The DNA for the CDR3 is TGTGCCAGCAGTTTTTTGTCTGTAGGAGGTCAAGAGACCCAGTACTTC. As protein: CASSFLSVGGQETQYF.

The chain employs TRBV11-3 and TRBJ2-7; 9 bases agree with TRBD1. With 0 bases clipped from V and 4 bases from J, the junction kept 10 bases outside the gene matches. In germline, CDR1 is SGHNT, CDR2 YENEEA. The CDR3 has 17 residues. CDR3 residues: CASSLEGGWDRAYEQYF. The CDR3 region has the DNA TGTGCCAGCAGCTTAGAAGGGGGCTGGGACAGGGCTTACGAGCAGTACTTC.

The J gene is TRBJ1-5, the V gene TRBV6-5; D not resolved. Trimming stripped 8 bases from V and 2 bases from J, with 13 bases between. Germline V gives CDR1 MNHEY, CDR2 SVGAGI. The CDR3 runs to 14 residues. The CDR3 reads CASGPSMGNQPQHF. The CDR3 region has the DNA TGTGCCAGCGGGCCAAGTATGGGCAATCAGCCCCAGCATTTT.

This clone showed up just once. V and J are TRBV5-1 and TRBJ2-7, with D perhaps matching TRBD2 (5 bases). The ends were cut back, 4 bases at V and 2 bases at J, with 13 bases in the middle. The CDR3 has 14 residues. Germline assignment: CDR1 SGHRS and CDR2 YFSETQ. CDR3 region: CASSPLRVPYEQYF. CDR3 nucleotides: TGCGCCAGCAGCCCTCTGAGGGTTCCCTACGAGCAGTACTTC.

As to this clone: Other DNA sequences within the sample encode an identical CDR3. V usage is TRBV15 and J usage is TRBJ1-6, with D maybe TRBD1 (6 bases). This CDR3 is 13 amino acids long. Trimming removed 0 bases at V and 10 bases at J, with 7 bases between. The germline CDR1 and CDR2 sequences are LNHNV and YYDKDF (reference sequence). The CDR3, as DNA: TGTGCCACCAGCAGAGATAGGGGGTCACCCCTCCACTTT. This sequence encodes CATSRDRGSPLHF.

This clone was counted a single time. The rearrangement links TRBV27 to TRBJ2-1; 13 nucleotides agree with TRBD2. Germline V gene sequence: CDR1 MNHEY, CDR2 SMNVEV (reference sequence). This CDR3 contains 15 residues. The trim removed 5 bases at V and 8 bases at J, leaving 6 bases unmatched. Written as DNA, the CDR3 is TGTGCCAGCAGTCCTCGGACTAGCGGGAGTTATGAGCAGTTCTTC. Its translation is CASSPRTSGSYEQFF.